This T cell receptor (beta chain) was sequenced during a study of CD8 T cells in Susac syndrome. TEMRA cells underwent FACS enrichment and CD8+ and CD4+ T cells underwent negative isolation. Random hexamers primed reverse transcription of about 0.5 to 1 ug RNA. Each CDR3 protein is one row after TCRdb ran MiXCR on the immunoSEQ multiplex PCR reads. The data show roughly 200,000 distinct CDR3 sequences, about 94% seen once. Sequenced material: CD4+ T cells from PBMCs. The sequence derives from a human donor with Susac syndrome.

CDR3 amino acids: CASSESRTGGFGANVLTF. The CDR3 bases are TGTGCCAGCAGTGAATCCAGGACAGGGGGCTTTGGGGCCAACGTCCTGACTTTC. This chain links TRBV2 with TRBJ2-6; 11 bases align to TRBD1. V lost 2 bases, J lost 3 bases, and 6 bases stayed unmatched. CDR1 and CDR2 (germline): SNHLY, FYNNEI. The CDR3 is made up of 18 amino acids.